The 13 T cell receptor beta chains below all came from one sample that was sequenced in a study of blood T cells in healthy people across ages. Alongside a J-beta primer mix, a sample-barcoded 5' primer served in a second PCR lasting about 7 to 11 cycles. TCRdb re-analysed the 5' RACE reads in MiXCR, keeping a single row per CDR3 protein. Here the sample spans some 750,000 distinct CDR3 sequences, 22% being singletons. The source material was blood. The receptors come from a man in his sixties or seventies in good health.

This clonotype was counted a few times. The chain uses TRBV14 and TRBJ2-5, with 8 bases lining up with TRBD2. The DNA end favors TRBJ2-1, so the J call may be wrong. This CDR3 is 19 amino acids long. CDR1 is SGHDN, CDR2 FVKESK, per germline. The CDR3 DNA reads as TGTGCCAGCAGCCAAGATACGTTGTTTTTAGGACTAGCTGTAAATGAGCAGTTCTTC. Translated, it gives CASSQDTLFLGLAVNEQFF.

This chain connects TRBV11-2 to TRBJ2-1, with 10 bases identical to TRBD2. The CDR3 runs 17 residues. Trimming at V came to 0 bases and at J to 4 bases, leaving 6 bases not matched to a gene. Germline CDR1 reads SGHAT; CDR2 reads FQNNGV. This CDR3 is CASSLDLWTSGYNEQFF. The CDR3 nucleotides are TGTGCCAGCAGCTTAGATCTTTGGACTAGCGGTTACAATGAGCAGTTCTTC. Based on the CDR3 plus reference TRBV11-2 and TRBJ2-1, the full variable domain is EAGVAQSPRYKIIEKRQSVAFWCNPISGHATLYWYQQILGQGPKLLIQFQNNGVVDDSQLPKDRFSAERLKGVDSTLKIQPAKLEDSAVYLCASSLDLWTSGYNEQFFGPGTRLTVL.

The CDR3 bases are TGTGCCAGCAGCCAATGGACTACCACGTTCTTC. As protein: CASSQWTTTFF. This chain uses TRBV27 with TRBJ2-1, with a tentative D call TRBD2 (6 bases). Trimming stripped 6 bases from V and 15 bases from J, with 15 bases between. There are 11 residues in the CDR3. CDR1 is MNHEY, CDR2 SMNVEV, per germline (reference sequence).

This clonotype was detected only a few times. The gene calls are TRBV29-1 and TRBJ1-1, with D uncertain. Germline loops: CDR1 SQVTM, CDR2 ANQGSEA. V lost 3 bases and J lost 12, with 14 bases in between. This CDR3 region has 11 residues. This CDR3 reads CSVDMRFSPFF. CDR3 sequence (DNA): TGCAGCGTTGATATGAGATTTTCCCCTTTCTTT.

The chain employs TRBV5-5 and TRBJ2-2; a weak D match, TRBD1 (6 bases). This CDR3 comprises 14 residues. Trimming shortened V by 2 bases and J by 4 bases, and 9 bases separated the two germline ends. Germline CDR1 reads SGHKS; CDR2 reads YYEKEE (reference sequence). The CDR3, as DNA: TGTGCCAGCAGCTTTACAGGGTTCACCGGGGAGCTGTTTTTT. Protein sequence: CASSFTGFTGELFF.

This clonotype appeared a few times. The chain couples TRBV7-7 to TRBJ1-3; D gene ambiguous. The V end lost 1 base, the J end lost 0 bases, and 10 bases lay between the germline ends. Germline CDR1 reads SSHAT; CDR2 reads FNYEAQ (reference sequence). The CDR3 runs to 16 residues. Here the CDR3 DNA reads TGTGCCAGCAGCTTAGGCCCAGTTAGCTCTGGAAACACCATATATTTT. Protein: CASSLGPVSSGNTIYF.

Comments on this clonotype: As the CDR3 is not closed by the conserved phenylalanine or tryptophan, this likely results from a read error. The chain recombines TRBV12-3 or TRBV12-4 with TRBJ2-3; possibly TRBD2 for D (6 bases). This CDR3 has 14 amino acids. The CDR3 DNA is TGTGCCAGCAGTTACAGGAGGGGCGCAGATGCGCAGTATTCT. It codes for CASSYRRGADAQYS.

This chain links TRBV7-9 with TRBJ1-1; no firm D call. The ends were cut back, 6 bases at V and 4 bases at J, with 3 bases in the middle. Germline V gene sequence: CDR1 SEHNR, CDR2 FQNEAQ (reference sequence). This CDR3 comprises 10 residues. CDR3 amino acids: CASSFTEAFF. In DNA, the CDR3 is TGTGCCAGCAGTTTCACTGAAGCTTTCTTT. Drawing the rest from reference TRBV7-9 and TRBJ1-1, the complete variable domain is DTGVSQNPRHKITKRGQNVTFRCDPISEHNRLYWYRQTLGQGPEFLTYFQNEAQLEKSRLLSDRFSAERPKGSFSTLEIQRTEQGDSAMYLCASSFTEAFFGQGTRLTVV.

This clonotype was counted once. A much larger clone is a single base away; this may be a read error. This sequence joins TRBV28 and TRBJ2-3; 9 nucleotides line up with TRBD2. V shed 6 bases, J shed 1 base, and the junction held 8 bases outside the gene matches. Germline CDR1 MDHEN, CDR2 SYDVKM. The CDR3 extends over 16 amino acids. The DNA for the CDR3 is TGTGCCAGCAGGTTAGACCCTAGCGGGGGCACAGATACGCAGTATTTT. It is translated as CASRLDPSGGTDTQYF.

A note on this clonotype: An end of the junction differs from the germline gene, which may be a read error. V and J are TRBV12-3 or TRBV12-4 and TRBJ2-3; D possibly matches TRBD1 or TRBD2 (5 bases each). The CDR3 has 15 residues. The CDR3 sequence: CASSPPRGGTDAQYF. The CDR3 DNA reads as TGTGCCAGCAGTCCCCCGAGGGGCGGCACAGATGCGCAGTATTTT.

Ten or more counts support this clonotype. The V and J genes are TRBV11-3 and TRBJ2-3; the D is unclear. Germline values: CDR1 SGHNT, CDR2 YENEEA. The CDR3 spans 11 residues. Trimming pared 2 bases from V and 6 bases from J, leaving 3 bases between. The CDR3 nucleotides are TGTGCCAGCAGCTTATGGGATACGCAGTATTTT. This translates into CASSLWDTQYF. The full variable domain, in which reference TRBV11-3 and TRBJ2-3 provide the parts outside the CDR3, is EAGVVQSPRYKIIEKKQPVAFWCNPISGHNTLYWYLQNLGQGPELLIRYENEEAVDDSQLPKDRFSAERLKGVDSTLKIQPAELGDSAVYLCASSLWDTQYFGPGTRLTVL.

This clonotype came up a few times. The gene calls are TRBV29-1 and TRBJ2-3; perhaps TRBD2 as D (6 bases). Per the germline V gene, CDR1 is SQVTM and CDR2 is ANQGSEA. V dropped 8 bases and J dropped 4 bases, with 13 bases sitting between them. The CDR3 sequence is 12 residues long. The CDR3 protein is CSLIRDSDTQYF. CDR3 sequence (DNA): TGCAGCCTGATAAGGGACTCAGATACGCAGTATTTT.

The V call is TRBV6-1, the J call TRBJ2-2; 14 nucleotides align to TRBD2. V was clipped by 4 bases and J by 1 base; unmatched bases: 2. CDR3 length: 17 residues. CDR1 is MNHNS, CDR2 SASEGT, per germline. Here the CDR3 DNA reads TGTGCCAGCAGTGGAGGGACTAGCGGGAGGAACACCGGGGAGCTGTTTTTT. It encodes CASSGGTSGRNTGELFF.